These 14 T cell receptor beta chains came from one sample sequenced in a study of blood T cell repertoires in COVID-19. Using immunoSEQ multiplex PCR, the repertoire was profiled, and TCRdb retains in-frame clones only, with some absent. The table has 200,000 to 300,000 clones, approximately 90% seen once; the top ten hold about 2.5%. Sequencing used PBMCs or T cells enriched from blood (not recorded which). The source of these receptors is a middle-aged woman with acute COVID-19.

This chain links TRBV11-2 with TRBJ1-2; tentative D call: TRBD1 (6 bases). Trimming removed 1 base from V and 5 bases from J, with 17 bases in between. Germline-derived CDR1 and CDR2 are SGHAT and FQNNGV. The CDR3 is 16 residues long. CDR3 region: CASSLVSGTNRYGYTF. In DNA, the CDR3 is TGTGCCAGCAGCTTAGTCTCCGGGACAAATCGATATGGCTACACCTTC.

The chain joins TRBV18 to TRBJ2-6, with 7 bases aligning to TRBD1. The trim removed 2 bases at V and 4 bases at J, leaving 8 bases unmatched. This CDR3 spans 17 amino acids. Per germline, CDR1 KGHSH and CDR2 LQKENI. DNA of the CDR3: TGTGCCAGCTCACCATACCCAGGGGGAGAAGGGGCCAACGTCCTGACTTTC. Amino acids: CASSPYPGGEGANVLTF. The variable domain in full, with the rest retrieved from reference TRBV18 and TRBJ2-6, is NAGVMQNPRHLVRRRGQEARLRCSPMKGHSHVYWYRQLPEEGLKFMVYLQKENIIDESGMPKERFSAEFPKEGPSILRIQQVVRGDSAAYFCASSPYPGGEGANVLTFGAGSRLTVL.

The J gene is TRBJ1-5, the V gene TRBV19, with D uncertain. Looked up from germline, CDR1 is LNHDA and CDR2 is SQIVND (reference sequence). Between the trimmed V and J ends, which lost 0 bases and 1 base, there was a span of 7 bases. The CDR3 sequence is 15 residues long. DNA of the CDR3: TGTGCCAGTAGTATAGAGGGAGGAAGCAATCAGCCCCAGCATTTT. Translated: CASSIEGGSNQPQHF.

This chain uses TRBV10-3 with TRBJ2-7; TRBD2 matches at 10 bases. This CDR3 contains 14 residues. The V segment lost 10 bases and the J segment 4 bases; nucleotides outside the gene matches: 10. From germline, CDR1 is ENHRY and CDR2 SYGVKD. CDR3 amino acids: CATARTSGTYEQYV. The CDR3 DNA is TGTGCCACCGCGAGGACTAGCGGCACATACGAGCAGTACGTC.

On this clone itself: This sample includes further DNA sequences coding for the same CDR3. V usage is TRBV7-2 and J usage is TRBJ2-5, with unresolved D. Deletions cut 2 bases from V and 4 bases from J, with 5 bases between. Per the germline V gene, CDR1 is SGHTA and CDR2 is FQGNSA. The CDR3 runs to 12 residues. This chain's CDR3 is CASSLSGETQYF. For the CDR3, the DNA is TGTGCCAGCAGCTTATCGGGAGAGACCCAGTACTTC.

This rearrangement joins TRBV11-3 to TRBJ2-3, with D possibly matching TRBD2 (5 bases). The length of the CDR3 is 13 residues. Trimming removed 4 bases from V and 5 bases from J, with 10 bases in between. Germline CDR1 is SGHNT and CDR2 is YENEEA. The DNA for the CDR3 is TGTGCCAGCAGCTCCGGACTTATAGATACGCAGTATTTT. This encodes CASSSGLIDTQYF.

The chain has TRBV20-1 and TRBJ1-2; D gene uncertain. The CDR3 spans 11 residues. V was trimmed by 3 bases and J by 8 bases, leaving 10 bases between them. Germline lookup yields CDR1 DFQATT and CDR2 SNEGSKA (reference sequence). The CDR3 region has the DNA TGCAGTGCTAGCGGGTCCTGGGGCTACACCTTC. This codes for CSASGSWGYTF.

This chain links TRBV5-1 with TRBJ2-3, with TRBD2 matching 12 bases. With 0 bases clipped from V and 3 bases from J, the junction kept 8 bases outside the gene matches. Germline CDR1 is SGHRS and CDR2 is YFSETQ. This CDR3 has 18 residues. CDR3 residues: CASSLASGREGRTDTQYF. Written as DNA, the CDR3 is TGCGCCAGCAGCTTGGCTAGCGGGAGGGAAGGGCGGACAGATACGCAGTATTTT.

This chain links TRBV19 with TRBJ1-1, with a tentative D call TRBD1 (6 bases). This CDR3 is built from 15 residues. Trimming cost V 5 bases and J 3 bases, with 16 bases left between them. Germline lookup yields CDR1 LNHDA and CDR2 SQIVND (reference sequence). The CDR3: CASSRQDPSDTEAFF. The CDR3 DNA sequence: TGTGCCAGTAGTCGACAGGACCCCTCGGACACTGAAGCTTTCTTT.

This clone has a count of ten or more. The rearrangement links TRBV18 to TRBJ1-3; D gene ambiguous. V dropped 3 bases and J dropped 4 bases, with 4 bases sitting between them. The CDR3 contains 12 residues. Germline values: CDR1 KGHSH, CDR2 LQKENI. CDR3 loop: CASSPQGNTIYF. CDR3 in DNA: TGTGCCAGCTCACCGCAGGGAAACACCATATATTTT.

Only one count was recorded for this clone. The rearrangement joins TRBV7-2 to TRBJ2-2, with TRBD1 matching over 9 bases. The CDR3 length is 16 residues. Trimming took 0 bases from V and 4 from J; bases not matched to a gene: 3. Germline loops: CDR1 SGHTA, CDR2 FQGNSA. CDR3 bases: TGTGCCAGCAGCTTAGCGCGGACAGGGGTCACCGGGGAGCTGTTTTTT. Translating gives CASSLARTGVTGELFF.

J is TRBJ1-3 and V is TRBV28; 8 positions agree with TRBD1. V lost 6 bases to trimming and J lost 1 base; unmatched junction nucleotides: 5. Germline CDR1 and CDR2: MDHEN and SYDVKM. This CDR3 contains 15 residues. The CDR3 loop reads CASSGQGFSGNTIYF. The CDR3 nucleotides read TGTGCCAGCAGCGGACAGGGATTTTCTGGAAACACCATATATTTT.

V is TRBV4-3 and J is TRBJ2-2, with TRBD1 identical over 7 bases. The germline V gene encodes CDR1 LGHNA and CDR2 YSLEER. The V and J ends lost 3 bases and 5 bases, in that order; junction bases with no gene match: 3. The CDR3 sequence is 14 residues long. The chain's CDR3 is CASSQLTGTGELFF. DNA of the CDR3: TGCGCCAGCAGCCAGCTGACAGGGACCGGGGAGCTGTTTTTT.

This chain links TRBV29-1 with TRBJ2-2; 8 bases are shared with TRBD1. CDR1 is SQVTM, CDR2 ANQGSEA, per germline. The CDR3 runs 14 residues. The trim removed 3 bases at V and 4 bases at J, leaving 4 bases unmatched. The CDR3 sequence is CSVDRQGSTGELFF. The CDR3 region has the DNA TGCAGCGTTGATCGACAGGGGTCCACCGGGGAGCTGTTTTTT.